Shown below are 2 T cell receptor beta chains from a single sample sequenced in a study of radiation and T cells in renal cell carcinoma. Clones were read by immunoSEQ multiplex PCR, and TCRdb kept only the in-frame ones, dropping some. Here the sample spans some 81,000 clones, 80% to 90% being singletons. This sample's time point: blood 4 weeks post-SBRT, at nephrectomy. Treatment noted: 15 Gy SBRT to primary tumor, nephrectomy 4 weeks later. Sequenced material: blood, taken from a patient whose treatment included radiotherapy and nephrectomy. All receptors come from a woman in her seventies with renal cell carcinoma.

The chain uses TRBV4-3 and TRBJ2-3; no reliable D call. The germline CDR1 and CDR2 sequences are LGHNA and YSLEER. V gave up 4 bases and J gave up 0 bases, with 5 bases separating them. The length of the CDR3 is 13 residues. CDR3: CASSRASTDTQYF. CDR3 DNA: TGCGCCAGCAGCCGGGCTAGCACAGATACGCAGTATTTT.

The chain's CDR3 is CSVGRTEAFF. CDR3 coding DNA: TGCAGCGTTGGGCGGACTGAAGCTTTCTTT. The genes are TRBV29-1 and TRBJ1-1, with D uncertain. CDR3 size: 10 residues. The germline CDR1 and CDR2 sequences are SQVTM and ANQGSEA. The ends were cut back, 4 bases at V and 5 bases at J, with 5 bases in the middle.